These T cell receptor beta chains were read from a single sample in a study of blood T cell repertoires in COVID-19. Profiled with immunoSEQ multiplex PCR; TCRdb holds only in-frame clones, not every one. The table has approximately 210,000 clones, roughly 81% seen once. Sequenced: peripheral blood. The receptor source for this set is a woman aged 45 to 65 with active or convalescent COVID-19. The CDR3 runs from the conserved cysteine through the conserved F or W. The D gene is left open where the match is weak. For some rows the clone size is stated as once, few or many, or as a class when expanded; others skip it.

.,TRBJ2-2,.,TRBV6-5,TGTGCCACGAGGAGGAGCACCGGGGAGCTGTTTTTT,CATRRSTGELFF
TRBD1,TRBJ1-5,.,TRBV2,TGTGCCAGCAGTGCTACAGGGGGCGCGGGACAGCCCCAGCATTTT,CASSATGGAGQPQHF
TRBD1,TRBJ1-6,.,TRBV5-4,TGTGCCAGCAGACAGGGACAGGATAATTCACCCCTCCACTTT,CASRQGQDNSPLHF
.,TRBJ2-3,.,TRBV11-2,TGTGCCAGCAGCCACTTATTGTGGCTAGAGGAGGATACGCAGTATTTT,CASSHLLWLEEDTQYF
.,TRBJ1-1,.,TRBV6-1,TGTGCCAGCAGTGAAACAGGCAAAGCTTTCTTT,CASSETGKAFF
.,TRBJ1-6,once,TRBV19,TGTGCCAGTAGGGGGGCTTTAAATTCACCCCTCCACTTT,CASRGALNSPLHF
.,TRBJ2-5,.,TRBV21-1,TGTGCCAGCAGCTTAGTAAACAGGGATCAAGAGACCCAGTACTTC,CASSLVNRDQETQYF
.,TRBJ2-7,many,TRBV21-1,TGTGCCAGCAGCAAAAGAACTGAGGGACAGGGGGCGACGAAGCAGTACTTC,CASSKRTEGQGATKQYF
.,TRBJ2-3,.,TRBV6-4,TGTGCCAGCAGTGGGGACTTAGGATCCACAGATACGCAGTATTTT,CASSGDLGSTDTQYF
TRBD1,TRBJ1-1,.,TRBV18,TGTGCCAGCTCACCCCTCGTAGCAGGGGGCACTGAAGCTTTCTTT,CASSPLVAGGTEAFF
.,TRBJ1-1,.,TRBV5-1,TGCGCCAGCAGCTATCAGGAGAACACTGAAGCTTTCTTT,CASSYQENTEAFF
.,TRBJ2-1,.,TRBV12-5,TGTGCTAGTGGTGTAAGCCCCGGACGACAGAGCTCCTACAATGAGCAGTTCTTC,CASGVSPGRQSSYNEQFF
TRBD2,TRBJ2-1,.,TRBV20-1,TGCAGTGCTAGTGACGGTAGCGGGAGCCATGAGCAGTTCTTC,CSASDGSGSHEQFF
.,TRBJ2-5,.,TRBV27,TGTGCCAGCAGTTTATTAGGGAGCGGAGAGACCCAGTACTTC,CASSLLGSGETQYF
.,TRBJ1-3,once,TRBV6-5,TGTGCCAGCAGTTACTCGTGGACAAACTCTGGAAACACCATATATTTT,CASSYSWTNSGNTIYF
.,TRBJ1-1,.,TRBV9,TGTGCCAGCAGCGTAGCACCGAGCCCCAACACTGAAGCTTTCTTT,CASSVAPSPNTEAFF
.,TRBJ1-1,.,TRBV18,TGTGCCACCTCGGGCCTGGCCGGCACTGAAGCTTTCTTT,CATSGLAGTEAFF
TRBD2,TRBJ2-7,once,TRBV3-1/TRBV3-2,TGTGCCAGCAGCCAAGAGGGACTAGCGGGGCGGTCCAACTTC,CASSQEGLAGRSNF
.,TRBJ2-2,.,TRBV11-3,TGTGCCAGCAGCTCGGATACAGCAGGCACCGGGGAGCTGTTTTTT,CASSSDTAGTGELFF
.,TRBJ1-2,.,TRBV6-5,TGTGCCAGCAGTAACCGGGGTTATGGCTACACCTTC,CASSNRGYGYTF
.,TRBJ2-4,.,TRBV11-2,TGTGCCAGCAGCCCCAAGGGGGTGGAAGCCAAAAACATTCAGTACTTC,CASSPKGVEAKNIQYF
.,TRBJ1-2,.,TRBV5-8,TGTGCCAGCAGCTACACTTCGACAGCTATTAACTATGGCTACACCTTC,CASSYTSTAINYGYTF
.,TRBJ1-6,.,TRBV27,TGTGCCAGCACGCGGCTCGAAGCCATAAGTTCACCCCTCCACTTT,CASTRLEAISSPLHF
TRBD1,TRBJ1-3,.,TRBV9,TGTGCCAGCAGCCCCGATCTGGGACAGCACAGCTCTGGAAACACCATATATTTT,CASSPDLGQHSSGNTIYF
.,TRBJ1-4,.,TRBV28,TGTGCCAGCAGTTCACAGCTTAATGAAAAACTGTTTTTT,CASSSQLNEKLFF
TRBD1,TRBJ1-3,few,TRBV4-1,TGCGCCAGCAGCCAACCGGGACAGGGAAACACCATATATTTT,CASSQPGQGNTIYF
.,TRBJ2-1,.,TRBV15,TGTGCCTCCGCGGCAGGGCCCTTATACAATGAGCAGTTCTTC,CASAAGPLYNEQFF
TRBD2,TRBJ2-7,.,TRBV6-5,TGTGCCAGCAGTTCCGGGACTAGCGGCACCTACGAGCAGTACTTC,CASSSGTSGTYEQYF
TRBD2,TRBJ2-1,.,TRBV28,TGTGCCAGTAATAAGGTGCAGACTAGCGGGAGTAATGAGCAGTTCTTC,CASNKVQTSGSNEQFF
TRBD2,TRBJ2-1,.,TRBV7-3,TGTGCCAGCAGCCTAGGACTAGCACCCAATGAGCAGTTCTTC,CASSLGLAPNEQFF
.,TRBJ2-3,.,TRBV5-6,TGTGCCAGCAGCTTGTATGTGGGGGGAAAGGATACGCAGTATTTT,CASSLYVGGKDTQYF
.,TRBJ2-5,.,TRBV5-1,TGCGCCAGCAGCTTGGCGACTAGCCAAGAGACCCAGTACTTC,CASSLATSQETQYF
.,TRBJ2-3,few,TRBV7-9,TGTGCCAGCAGCTTGGGACTTAGCACAGATACGCAGTATTTT,CASSLGLSTDTQYF
TRBD2,TRBJ2-5,.,TRBV11-2,TGTGCCAGCAGCCCCAGGGGGGGACTAGCGGGTCACCAGGGGGAGACCCAGTACTTC,CASSPRGGLAGHQGETQYF
.,TRBJ1-1,.,TRBV28,TGTGCCAGCAGCCTTCTCCGCACTGAAGCTTTCTTT,CASSLLRTEAFF
TRBD1,TRBJ1-5,many,TRBV19,TGTGCCAGTAGGTCAGGGGGCGGGACCCAGCCCCAGCATTTT,CASRSGGGTQPQHF
.,TRBJ2-1,once,TRBV6-4,TGTGCCAGCCGCCGGGGGATGGGTGCCAATGAGCAGTTCTTC,CASRRGMGANEQFF
TRBD2,TRBJ2-2,.,TRBV5-1,TGCGCCAGCAGCCCGGCAGCGGGACTAGCGGGAGCTAGGACCGGGGAGCTGTTTTTT,CASSPAAGLAGARTGELFF
.,TRBJ1-4,.,TRBV9,TGTGCCAGCAGCGTAGGAGCGGGGCCGGGGGAAAAACTGTTTTTT,CASSVGAGPGEKLFF
TRBD1,TRBJ1-2,.,TRBV12-3/TRBV12-4,TGTGCCAGCAGTTTAGGGGACAGGGTCGGCTACACCTTC,CASSLGDRVGYTF
TRBD1,TRBJ2-2,.,TRBV6-4,TGTGCCAGCGCGACAGGGGGCACGAACACCGGGGAGCTGTTTTTT,CASATGGTNTGELFF
TRBD1,TRBJ1-2,.,TRBV18,TGTGCCAGCTCACCGGGACAGGGGGCTAACTATGGCTACACCTTC,CASSPGQGANYGYTF
.,TRBJ2-5,.,TRBV11-2,TGTGCCAGCAGCCCACGTTCGGGAGAGACCCAGTACTTC,CASSPRSGETQYF
.,TRBJ1-3,once,TRBV5-4,TGTGCCAGCAGCTTGGGGAGTGGGGCCGGAAACACCATATATTTT,CASSLGSGAGNTIYF